These T cell receptor beta chains were read from a single sample in a study of control samples from healthy donors and cancer patients. TCRdb's copy holds only in-frame clones and misses some; the assay was immunoSEQ multiplex PCR. The table records tens of thousands of clones, about 90% of them present only once. The material sequenced was blood. The receptors here all came from a woman aged 45-60 years in good health. CDR3s include the opening cysteine and the closing phenylalanine or tryptophan. Fields, in order: J gene, V gene, D gene, clone size, CDR3 protein, CDR3 DNA. A D gene is named only where the DNA matches it firmly. Clone size is shown for a subset of rows, as once, few, many or a class of expanded clone.

j_call: TRBJ2-2
v_call: TRBV5-6
d_call: TRBD1
clone_size: .
cdr3_aa: CASSLERQGAGELFF
cdr3_nt: TGTGCCAGCAGCTTGGAACGACAGGGTGCCGGGGAGCTGTTTTTT

j_call: TRBJ2-7
v_call: TRBV9
d_call: .
clone_size: .
cdr3_aa: CASSVGQGKTYEQYF
cdr3_nt: TGTGCCAGCAGCGTAGGGCAGGGAAAAACCTACGAGCAGTACTTC

j_call: TRBJ2-2
v_call: TRBV3-1/TRBV3-2
d_call: TRBD2
clone_size: once
cdr3_aa: CASSLTSGSLGRELFF
cdr3_nt: TGTGCCAGCAGCTTGACTAGCGGGAGTCTCGGGCGGGAGCTGTTTTTT

j_call: TRBJ2-3
v_call: TRBV5-1
d_call: TRBD1
clone_size: .
cdr3_aa: CASSLGGRGITDTQYF
cdr3_nt: TGCGCCAGCAGCTTGGGCGGCAGGGGGATCACAGATACGCAGTATTTT

j_call: TRBJ2-7
v_call: TRBV6-5
d_call: TRBD1
clone_size: .
cdr3_aa: CASSSTGGRTYEQYF
cdr3_nt: TGTGCCAGCAGTTCGACAGGGGGTCGCACCTACGAGCAGTACTTC

j_call: TRBJ1-1
v_call: TRBV11-2
d_call: .
clone_size: .
cdr3_aa: CASSLRGGTEAFF
cdr3_nt: TGTGCCAGCAGCTTAAGGGGAGGCACTGAAGCTTTCTTT

j_call: TRBJ2-2
v_call: TRBV3-1/TRBV3-2
d_call: TRBD2
clone_size: .
cdr3_aa: CASSPPGTLAGVTGELFF
cdr3_nt: TGTGCCAGCAGCCCCCCCGGGACACTAGCGGGAGTGACCGGGGAGCTGTTTTTT

j_call: TRBJ1-3
v_call: TRBV5-4
d_call: .
clone_size: .
cdr3_aa: CASSLEGRPQNRNTIYF
cdr3_nt: TGTGCCAGCAGCTTGGAGGGCAGGCCACAAAATAGAAACACCATATATTTT

j_call: TRBJ2-7
v_call: TRBV6-5
d_call: TRBD1
clone_size: .
cdr3_aa: CASTDRAYEQYF
cdr3_nt: TGTGCCAGCACCGACAGGGCCTACGAGCAGTACTTC

j_call: TRBJ1-4
v_call: TRBV2
d_call: .
clone_size: .
cdr3_aa: CASKRTVGSNEKLFF
cdr3_nt: TGTGCCAGCAAGAGGACCGTGGGTTCTAATGAAAAACTGTTTTTT

j_call: TRBJ1-2
v_call: TRBV28
d_call: .
clone_size: .
cdr3_aa: CASRFPRGVSYGYTF
cdr3_nt: TGTGCCAGCAGGTTCCCTCGGGGAGTCAGCTATGGCTACACCTTC

j_call: TRBJ2-2
v_call: TRBV9
d_call: .
clone_size: .
cdr3_aa: CASSLEGFTGELFF
cdr3_nt: TGTGCCAGCAGCTTGGAGGGGTTCACCGGGGAGCTGTTTTTT

j_call: TRBJ2-7
v_call: TRBV27
d_call: .
clone_size: .
cdr3_aa: CASGPLPGYEQYF
cdr3_nt: TGTGCCAGCGGCCCCCTTCCAGGCTACGAGCAGTACTTC

j_call: TRBJ2-7
v_call: TRBV9
d_call: TRBD2
clone_size: .
cdr3_aa: CASSAAGGYEQYF
cdr3_nt: TGTGCCAGCAGCGCAGCGGGGGGATACGAGCAGTACTTC

j_call: TRBJ2-1
v_call: TRBV5-1
d_call: .
clone_size: .
cdr3_aa: CASMGEATYNEQFF
cdr3_nt: TGCGCCAGCATGGGGGAGGCTACCTACAATGAGCAGTTCTTC

j_call: TRBJ2-7
v_call: TRBV4-2
d_call: TRBD2
clone_size: .
cdr3_aa: CASSQDVGGLADEQYF
cdr3_nt: TGTGCCAGCAGCCAAGATGTTGGGGGACTAGCGGACGAGCAGTACTTC